This entry lists 13 T cell receptor beta chains sequenced from one sample in a study of T cell changes during pregnancy in multiple sclerosis. Sequencing used immunoSEQ multiplex PCR; TCRdb keeps in-frame clones, though not all of them. This table has about 100,000 clones, 94% appearing once. This specimen was peripheral blood, taken before pregnancy. The source of these receptors is a female donor with multiple sclerosis, enrolled in a pregnancy study.

The J gene is TRBJ1-2, the V gene TRBV4-1, with TRBD1 matching 10 bases. The CDR3 runs 15 residues. V trimming: 3 bases; J trimming: 6 bases; junction bases outside the gene matches: 7. Germline V CDR1 and CDR2: MGHRA, YSYEKL. The CDR3 sequence is CASSHDRGRANGYTF. As DNA, the CDR3 is TGCGCCAGCAGCCATGACAGGGGGCGCGCAAATGGCTACACCTTC.

The chain carries TRBV6-1 and TRBJ2-3, with D unresolved. The CDR3 runs 15 residues. V lost 2 bases and J 1 base, leaving 10 bases between the germline ends. Germline V gene lookup returns CDR1 MNHNS and CDR2 SASEGT. The CDR3 DNA sequence: TGTGCCAGCAGTGAACCCGGTTTGGGCACAGATACGCAGTATTTT. This codes for CASSEPGLGTDTQYF.

V is TRBV9 and J is TRBJ1-2, with D hard to call. With 4 bases removed from V and 5 bases from J, the gap between germline ends came to 12 bases. Per germline, CDR1 SGDLS and CDR2 YYNGEE. CDR3 size: 13 residues. The CDR3 sequence: CASSSTAGYGYTF. The CDR3 DNA is TGTGCCAGCAGCTCCACCGCAGGTTATGGCTACACCTTC. Full variable domain (rest looked up from reference TRBV9 and TRBJ1-2): DSGVTQTPKHLITATGQRVTLRCSPRSGDLSVYWYQQSLDQGLQFLIQYYNGEERAKGNILERFSAQQFPDLHSELNLSSLELGDSALYFCASSSTAGYGYTFGSGTRLTVV.

This rearrangement joins TRBV4-3 to TRBJ2-5; TRBD1 agrees at 11 bases. J gave up 4 bases and V 4 bases, and 11 bases lay outside the gene matches. This CDR3 has 17 residues. Looked up from germline, CDR1 is LGHNA and CDR2 is YSLEER. The CDR3 protein is CASSRTGGRLRGETQYF. As DNA, the CDR3 is TGCGCCAGCAGCCGGACAGGGGGCAGGCTACGAGGAGAGACCCAGTACTTC.

This rearrangement joins TRBV29-1 to TRBJ1-2; weak D call: TRBD1 (5 bases). The CDR3 runs to 13 residues. Trimming removed 5 bases at V and 8 bases at J, with 18 bases between. Germline loops: CDR1 SQVTM, CDR2 ANQGSEA. The CDR3 DNA reads TGCAGCGTTTATCTTCTCCCGGGGGGGGGCTACACCTTC. Encoded protein: CSVYLLPGGGYTF. The full variable domain, completed using reference TRBV29-1 and TRBJ1-2, is SAVISQKPSRDICQRGTSLTIQCQVDSQVTMMFWYRQQPGQSLTLIATANQGSEATYESGFVIDKFPISRPNLTFSTLTVSNMSPEDSSIYLCSVYLLPGGGYTFGSGTRLTVV.

This clone was recorded only once. CDR3 sequence: CAWSVKMGLANYEQYF. The CDR3 nucleotides are TGTGCCTGGAGTGTTAAGATGGGGCTAGCGAACTACGAGCAGTACTTC. The chain combines TRBV30 with TRBJ2-7; maybe TRBD2 (6 bases). Germline assignment: CDR1 GTSNPN and CDR2 SVGIG (reference sequence). Between the trimmed V and J ends, which lost 0 bases and 3 bases, there was a span of 18 bases. The CDR3 consists of 16 residues.

Notes on this clone: The CDR3 end shows no conserved phenylalanine or tryptophan, and so a read error is likely. Because the CDR3's place on the DNA is in doubt, the DNA is left out and the CDR3 is given as listed by TCRdb. This chain connects TRBV28 to TRBJ2-7; the table gives TRBD1 as D, unverified against the DNA. Termini included, the CDR3 measures 16 amino acids. Germline V lookup: CDR1 MDHEN, CDR2 SYDVKM. The CDR3 protein is CASSSPATGGLPEIVL.

V and J are TRBV5-6 and TRBJ2-7, with D unresolved. Germline-derived CDR1 and CDR2 are SGHDT and YYEEEE. CDR3 length: 12 residues. The V end lost 2 bases, the J end lost 4 bases, and 7 bases lay between the germline ends. For the CDR3, the DNA is TGTGCCAGCAGCTTTTTCTTGTACGAGCAGTACTTC. It yields the protein CASSFFLYEQYF.

The genes are TRBV25-1 and TRBJ2-7, with 7 bases matching TRBD1. Germline V gene data show CDR1 as MGHDK and CDR2 as SYGVNS. V shed 5 bases and J 3 bases; nucleotides not matched to a gene: 10. This CDR3 has 15 amino acids. DNA for the CDR3: TGTGCCAGCAGTTTAACCTGGGGACAGAGCTACGAGCAGTACTTC. It specifies CASSLTWGQSYEQYF.

The CDR3 is CASSIETPGYEQYF. The CDR3, as DNA: TGTGCCAGTAGTATAGAGACCCCGGGTTACGAGCAGTACTTC. V is TRBV19 and J is TRBJ2-7; D unresolved. There are 14 residues in the CDR3. CDR1 is LNHDA and CDR2 is SQIVND in the germline V gene (reference sequence). V was clipped by 0 bases and J by 4 bases, with 10 bases between them.

The chain carries TRBV25-1 and TRBJ1-3; no clear D gene. In germline, CDR1 is MGHDK, CDR2 SYGVNS. Deletions cut 3 bases from V and 4 bases from J, with 13 bases between. The CDR3 is 15 amino acids. The CDR3 DNA reads TGTGCCAGCAGTGAGAAGGGAGACAAGGGAAACACCATATATTTT. Translated: CASSEKGDKGNTIYF.

This rearrangement joins TRBV27 to TRBJ2-7; D remains unclear. Trimming pared 0 bases from V and 3 bases from J, leaving 9 bases between. The CDR3 runs to 14 residues. In germline, CDR1 is MNHEY, CDR2 SMNVEV (reference sequence). Here the CDR3 DNA reads TGTGCCAGCAGTTTATCGACTTTGCACTACGAGCAGTACTTC. Translation: CASSLSTLHYEQYF.

The chain has TRBV19 and TRBJ2-1; 13 nucleotides line up with TRBD2. The V gene's germline CDR1 is LNHDA and CDR2 SQIVND (reference sequence). With V trimmed by 0 bases and J by 16 bases, 6 bases remained unmatched. The CDR3 loop spans 14 amino acids. The CDR3 bases are TGTGCCAGTAGTATAGACACTAGCGGGAGGGCCGGCTTCTTC. Translating gives CASSIDTSGRAGFF.